In this sample, the clone carrying this T cell receptor (beta chain) turned up once. The antigen is unknown. Anyone with autoimmune disease history or systemic immunosuppression was excluded. The data belong to a study of OX40 agonist ivuxolimab in advanced cancers. The repertoire was sequenced with immunoSEQ multiplex PCR; TCRdb's copy has only in-frame clones and lacks some. The table lists about 19,000 clones, approximately 90% of them singletons. Notes on the study in general: Compared with CD4+, CD8+ T cells on average had more expanded clones. Partial responders at 0.1-3.0 mg/kg had among the lowest clonal expansion.

After removal of 3 bases from V and 8 bases from J, the junction contained 5 bases not matched to a gene. CDR1 LNHDA and CDR2 SQIVND come from the germline V gene (reference sequence). CDR3 length: 14 residues. The sequence derives from an adult with an advanced solid tumor such as melanoma, head and neck, liver or kidney cancer. The starting material was CD4+ or CD8+ T cells sorted from blood, obtained in a trial of the OX40 agonist ivuxolimab. The chain is built from TRBV19 and TRBJ1-4; 8 bases match TRBD1. CDR3 sequence: CASSITGGEEKLFF. In DNA, the CDR3 is TGTGCCAGTAGTATCACAGGGGGAGAAGAAAAACTGTTTTTT.